This TCR beta chain was captured in a study of CD8 T cells in ankylosing spondylitis (dated by TCRdb to about 2017). As for the study more broadly: T cell receptor beta repertoires were profiled in healthy donors and ankylosing spondylitis patients so that disease-linked TCR variants could be found. Peripheral blood was sampled, and synovial fluid was also collected from ankylosing spondylitis patients. The full study cohort was made up of 25 to 30 ankylosing spondylitis patients and 108 healthy donors. General findings and caveats noted by the study authors: The disease-linked clones had a CD8+ phenotype and were found at relatively low frequencies in peripheral blood. A TCR beta motif made up of several highly homologous amino acid variants appeared to be characteristic of blood from ankylosing spondylitis patients. Some of the motif variants had been reported before in the synovial fluid and blood of reactive arthritis patients, a finding that suggests common disease-initiation mechanisms. Significant enrichment of the disease-linked clones was reported in matched synovial fluid samples from ankylosing spondylitis patients.

Details on this clonotype: There is no known antigen for this receptor. Per-base quality was not reported, and no clone a single base away is much larger than it.

The instrument was an Illumina HiSeq 2500. Quantitative 5'-RACE with molecular barcodes was the method used to prepare the TCR beta libraries. The paper's processing steps were these. To identify disease-linked TCR variants, a new computational method was used, one built on a probabilistic model of VDJ rearrangement. TCRdb's own reprocessing of the public reads used fastp at Q25 and MiXCR and kept productive beta chains. Every entry covers one CDR3 protein and lists the most common genes and DNA from its rows. TCRdb, not the authors, supplied the V and J calls. The sample table lists roughly 170,000 distinct CDR3 sequences, roughly 10% of them with a count of one. Of the sample, about 15% falls within the top ten clones. Sequenced sample: blood, either unsorted or a sorted T cell fraction (not recorded which). The TCR sequence derives from a female donor with ankylosing spondylitis or in good health (not recorded which).

The DNA reads TGTGCCAGCAGCTTATGGGGGGGGGATACGCAGTATTTT. It codes for CASSLWGGDTQYF. Here the chain combines TRBV7-2 and TRBJ2-3; the junction holds 7 bases that match TRBD2. CDR1 SGHTA and CDR2 FQGNSA are derived from the germline V gene. From its cysteine to its phenylalanine, the CDR3 spans 13 amino acids. Only the CDR3 region is kept as DNA, spanning 39 bases read in frame from base 1. V ends up 2 bases short and J 6 bases short, with an unmatched junction base count of 2.